One sample yielded the 24 T cell receptor beta chains listed below, sequenced in a study of PD-1 blockade in classical Hodgkin lymphoma. Repertoires were generated with immunoSEQ multiplex PCR, while TCRdb's copy carries only in-frame clones and drops some. The table has roughly 100,000 clones, approximately 90% seen once. The sample's time point: cycle 4 day 1 (C4D1), after more than five weeks of nivolumab. All patients experienced relapse after autologous stem cell transplantation, and brentuximab vedotin exposure was variable. The specimen was peripheral blood mononuclear cells (PBMCs), collected before the fourth cycle of nivolumab. These receptor sequences come from a human donor with classical Hodgkin lymphoma.

This chain uses TRBV6-5 with TRBJ2-1; D is perhaps TRBD1 or TRBD2 (5 bases each). CDR3 length: 12 amino acids. Trimming took 6 bases from V and 9 from J, leaving 12 bases between them. Germline V gene data show CDR1 as MNHEY and CDR2 as SVGAGI. The CDR3 DNA follows: TGTGCCAGCAGCACTAGGGGCGGTGAGCAGTTCTTC. It yields the protein CASSTRGGEQFF.

This chain uses TRBV28 with TRBJ1-2; D may be TRBD1 (5 bases). Germline CDR1 is MDHEN and CDR2 is SYDVKM. The CDR3 has 13 residues. The V end lost 2 bases, the J end lost 3 bases, and 7 bases lay between the germline ends. CDR3 in amino acids: CASSLRGDYGYTF. The CDR3 bases are TGTGCCAGCAGTTTACGGGGCGACTATGGCTACACCTTC.

The chain uses TRBV18 and TRBJ1-5, with 8 bases that match TRBD1. CDR1 is KGHSH and CDR2 is LQKENI in the germline V gene. V shed 4 bases, J shed 3 bases, and the junction held 5 bases outside the gene matches. The CDR3 covers 15 residues. CDR3 sequence (DNA): TGTGCCAGCTCACTTGACAGGGGCGACAATCAGCCCCAGCATTTT. Encoded protein: CASSLDRGDNQPQHF.

The CDR3 protein is CASSVRNTGELFF. The CDR3 nucleotides are TGTGCCAGCAGTGTACGGAACACCGGGGAGCTGTTTTTT. This chain uses TRBV25-1 with TRBJ2-2; D ambiguous. CDR3 length: 13 amino acids. Germline V gene lookup returns CDR1 MGHDK and CDR2 SYGVNS. Trimming took off 4 bases at V and 1 base at J, with 4 bases between the two ends.

V usage is TRBV7-8 and J usage is TRBJ2-2; 7 bases are a match to TRBD1. Looked up from germline, CDR1 is SGHVS and CDR2 is FQNEAQ. Unmatched junction bases numbered 11, after V lost 5 bases and J lost 2 bases. This CDR3 contains 17 residues. This CDR3 reads CASSAPADRANTGELFF. The CDR3 DNA reads TGTGCCAGCAGCGCCCCAGCAGACAGGGCCAACACCGGGGAGCTGTTTTTT. The full variable domain, rest sourced from reference TRBV7-8 and TRBJ2-2, is GAGVSQSPRYKVAKRGQDVALRCDPISGHVSLFWYQQALGQGPEFLTYFQNEAQLDKSGLPSDRFFAERPEGSVSTLKIQRTQQEDSAVYLCASSAPADRANTGELFFGEGSRLTVL.

This chain joins TRBV6-1 and TRBJ1-5; D not resolved. Germline CDR1 reads MNHNS; CDR2 reads SASEGT. This CDR3 is 11 amino acids long. The germline V and J ends were trimmed by 6 bases and 7 bases, with 7 bases remaining between them. The CDR3 DNA reads TGTGCCAGCAGCGCGGGGCAGCCCCAGCATTTT. This sequence encodes CASSAGQPQHF.

The V gene is TRBV2, the J gene TRBJ1-1; D unclear. The length of the CDR3 is 10 residues. The V end lost 8 bases, the J end lost 7 bases, and 8 bases lay between the germline ends. CDR1 SNHLY and CDR2 FYNNEI come from the germline V gene. The CDR3 DNA sequence: TGTGCCAGCGGTAGGCGTGAAGCTTTCTTT. Residues: CASGRREAFF.

This clone was recorded a few times. Written as DNA, the CDR3 is TGTGCCAGCAGTTTTTTTGGGGCCCACGAGCAGTACTTC. Protein sequence: CASSFFGAHEQYF. This chain joins TRBV27 and TRBJ2-7, with a weak D call TRBD1 (5 bases). Germline CDR1 reads MNHEY; CDR2 reads SMNVEV (reference sequence). V dropped 3 bases and J dropped 5 bases, with 11 bases sitting between them. This CDR3 contains 13 residues.

The chain carries TRBV6-6 and TRBJ2-7, with D perhaps TRBD1 (5 bases). CDR1 is MNHNY and CDR2 is SVGAGI in the germline V gene (reference sequence). The CDR3 is made up of 14 amino acids. Trimming took off 2 bases at V and 0 bases at J, with 8 bases between the two ends. The CDR3: CASSYDRGSYEQYF. Here the CDR3 DNA reads TGTGCCAGCAGTTACGATAGGGGCTCCTACGAGCAGTACTTC.

This chain uses TRBV7-9 with TRBJ2-7; tentative D call: TRBD2 (5 bases). This CDR3 has 11 amino acids. Germline V lookup: CDR1 SEHNR, CDR2 FQNEAQ (reference sequence). With 8 bases removed from V and 6 bases from J, the gap between germline ends came to 11 bases. The CDR3 DNA sequence: TGTGCCAGCCGGCGGACTTTCGAGCAGTACTTC. This encodes CASRRTFEQYF.

The V and J genes are TRBV6-5 and TRBJ1-1; 8 bases align to TRBD1. The CDR3 is 14 residues long. The germline gives CDR1 MNHEY, CDR2 SVGAGI. V dropped 5 bases and J dropped 0; count of bases not matched to a gene: 2. The CDR3 spells CASSRTGMNTEAFF. DNA for the CDR3: TGTGCCAGCAGTCGGACAGGGATGAACACTGAAGCTTTCTTT.

The rearrangement joins TRBV18 to TRBJ2-5; 8 bases match TRBD1. Germline trimming cut 4 bases from V and 6 bases from J; bases unmatched to any gene: 10. Germline lookup yields CDR1 KGHSH and CDR2 LQKENI. The CDR3 is 15 residues long. CDR3 in DNA: TGTGCCAGCTCACGGGAACAGGGGGTAGGAAAGACCCAGTACTTC. Translated: CASSREQGVGKTQYF.

The gene calls are TRBV5-6 and TRBJ1-3; D is undetermined. The CDR3 extends over 14 amino acids. Germline CDR1 reads SGHDT; CDR2 reads YYEEEE. V was cut by 2 bases and J by 2 bases, with 8 bases left in between. This chain's CDR3 is CASSLQMTGNTIYF. In DNA form, the CDR3 reads TGTGCCAGCAGCTTACAGATGACTGGAAACACCATATATTTT.

This chain uses TRBV11-2 with TRBJ2-1; possibly TRBD2 for D (5 bases). V was trimmed by 3 bases and J by 5 bases, leaving 23 bases between them. This CDR3 has 18 amino acids. CDR1 is SGHAT, CDR2 FQNNGV, per germline. CDR3 amino acids: CASSFGLLAGSTNNEQFF. In nucleotides, the CDR3 is TGTGCCAGCAGCTTCGGTCTTCTGGCGGGTTCCACTAACAATGAGCAGTTCTTC.

V is TRBV11-1 and J is TRBJ1-2, with 11 bases lining up with TRBD1. This CDR3 spans 15 amino acids. The germline CDR1 and CDR2 sequences are SGHAT and FQDESV (reference sequence). Trimming removed 5 bases from V and 6 bases from J; junction bases left unmatched: 8. The CDR3 DNA is TGTGCCAGCAGCGATATGGGACAGGGGGTAAATGGCTACACCTTC. Translating gives CASSDMGQGVNGYTF.

This sequence joins TRBV30 and TRBJ1-1; D gene ambiguous. Trimming took 1 base from V and 5 from J, leaving 5 bases between them. The CDR3 sequence is 11 residues long. CDR1 GTSNPN and CDR2 SVGIG come from the germline V gene (reference sequence). CDR3 DNA sequence: TGTGCCTGGAGTGGACTAACTGAAGCTTTCTTT. This encodes CAWSGLTEAFF.

The chain is built from TRBV6-1 and TRBJ2-2, with TRBD2 matching 8 bases. This CDR3 has 17 residues. Per the germline V gene, CDR1 is MNHNS and CDR2 is SASEGT. V lost 0 bases and J lost 6; bases outside the gene matches: 9. The CDR3 DNA is TGTGCCAGCAGTGAAGCCTCATGGACTAGCCGGGCCGGGGAGCTGTTTTTT. Translated, it gives CASSEASWTSRAGELFF.

The chain carries TRBV7-8 and TRBJ1-1; D uncertain. The germline V and J ends were trimmed by 2 bases and 0 bases, with 16 bases remaining between them. Germline values: CDR1 SGHVS, CDR2 FQNEAQ. The CDR3 runs to 17 residues. CDR3 bases: TGTGCCAGCAGCTTATCGATTCAACAACCGATGAACACTGAAGCTTTCTTT. Translation gives CASSLSIQQPMNTEAFF.

This chain connects TRBV18 to TRBJ1-2, with D possibly TRBD1 on 5 matching bases. Germline CDR1 is KGHSH and CDR2 is LQKENI. The CDR3 totals 15 residues. The V and J ends lost 2 bases and 4 bases respectively, with 14 bases between them. This CDR3 is CASSPAPGGGYGYTF. CDR3 nucleotide sequence: TGTGCCAGCTCACCAGCACCGGGGGGTGGCTATGGCTACACCTTC.

This chain uses TRBV5-6 with TRBJ2-1; the D gene is possibly TRBD2 (6 bases). The germline V gene has CDR1 SGHDT and CDR2 YYEEEE. The CDR3 runs 15 residues. Trimming shortened V by 2 bases and J by 9 bases, and 18 bases separated the two germline ends. The CDR3 sequence is CASSLGARLEGEQFF. The CDR3 DNA is TGTGCCAGCAGCTTAGGGGCGAGACTAGAGGGTGAGCAGTTCTTC.

The chain joins TRBV6-1 to TRBJ1-3; no firm D call. The V gene lost 3 bases and the J gene lost 0 bases, with 6 bases spanning the gap. The CDR3 length is 14 residues. Germline CDR1 and CDR2: MNHNS and SASEGT. Here the CDR3 reads CASSDLYSGNTIYF. CDR3 nucleotide sequence: TGTGCCAGCAGTGACTTGTACTCTGGAAACACCATATATTTT.

This chain uses TRBV29-1 with TRBJ2-1, with a possible D match to TRBD2 (7 bases). CDR1 is SQVTM and CDR2 is ANQGSEA in the germline V gene. CDR3 length: 14 amino acids. With 8 bases removed from V and 1 base from J, the gap between germline ends came to 15 bases. The CDR3 loop reads CSTEGGGSYNEQFF. CDR3 bases: TGCAGCACCGAGGGAGGGGGTTCCTACAATGAGCAGTTCTTC.

This chain links TRBV10-3 with TRBJ2-5; D not resolved. This CDR3 is 12 amino acids long. Trimming left V 2 bases short and J 5 bases short, with 6 bases between. Germline V CDR1 and CDR2: ENHRY, SYGVKD. CDR3 coding DNA: TGTGCCATCAGTGAGCCTGGGGAGACCCAGTACTTC. The encoded protein is CAISEPGETQYF.

The V and J genes are TRBV4-1 and TRBJ2-3, with D perhaps matching TRBD2 (6 bases). This CDR3 has 15 residues. V gave up 4 bases and J gave up 0 bases, with 11 bases separating them. Germline CDR1 and CDR2: MGHRA and YSYEKL. CDR3 residues: CASSLAAPSTDTQYF. The CDR3 DNA reads TGCGCCAGCAGCCTAGCGGCACCTAGCACAGATACGCAGTATTTT.